This TCR beta chain appears in the sequencing data of a study of shared clonotypes between healthy human individuals. General study findings and limits: The study found lower generation probabilities in non-shared clonotypes than in those shared by all four donors. Larger estimated richness was generally recorded for naive subsets relative to memory subsets.

The CDR3 loop spans 15 amino acids. The germline V gene has CDR1 SGHRS and CDR2 YFSETQ. Unmatched junction bases numbered 3, after V lost 1 base and J lost 6 bases. Some 30,000 T cell genomes (around 200 ng DNA) went into each sorted-subset replicate. The assay was immunoSEQ multiplex PCR, and TCRdb's table has in-frame clones only and misses some. The sample lists 2 million to 2.5 million clones; approximately 96% were seen once. The study separated CD4+ cells into CD45RA+ naive and CD45RA-negative memory subsets. In the case of this clone: What it recognizes is unknown.

Sequencing was carried out using naive CD4+ T cells sorted from blood. Specified subset: CD45RA+ positively selected. The chain uses TRBV5-1 and TRBJ1-4; 10 bases align to TRBD1. This receptor was obtained from a man younger than 35 in good health. The CDR3 region has the DNA TGCGCCAGCAGCTTGACCGGGACAGGGGATGAAAAACTGTTTTTT. Translation: CASSLTGTGDEKLFF.